This TCR beta chain is drawn from a study of breast tumors, draining lymph nodes, adjacent tissues. Trimming stripped 10 bases from V and 7 bases from J, with 19 bases between. The CDR3 spans 13 residues. Breast cancer patients provided tissue from their axillary draining lymph nodes. This clonotype appeared many times. TCRdb called the multiplex PCR reads again in MiXCR, with one record for every CDR3 protein. This sample carries 190,000 or so distinct CDR3 sequences, roughly 31% of them seen once, and the ten largest clones take around 4.4%. This TCR derives from a female donor with breast cancer. Some clones in this sample may be carry-over from other donors' samples. The V call is TRBV12-3 or TRBV12-4, the J call TRBJ2-5, with D unresolved. Sequencing used axillary lymph node tissue. The CDR3 reads CATCPPGTGTQYF. The CDR3 coding sequence is TGTGCCACCTGCCCCCCCGGCACGGGGACCCAGTACTTC.